The present T cell receptor (beta chain) was sequenced within a study of blood T cell repertoires in COVID-19. About the research overall: Samples of COVID-19 (acute and convalescent) were obtained from the United States, Italy and Spain. From T cells, B-cell-depleted T cells, or PBMCs came the material, which was cDNA or gDNA.

V lost 6 bases and J lost 0, with 12 bases in between. CDR3 length: 14 amino acids. Germline assignment: CDR1 ENHRY and CDR2 SYGVKD. The Seattle patients joined while their infection was active and were tracked longitudinally afterward. Authors' processing steps: Estimation of nucleated cell counts relied on the amplification of reference gene primers. Method: immunoSEQ multiplex PCR; TCRdb's copy keeps in-frame clones and lacks some. For V, J and clone size, that table is used; D and trimming come from the DNA. The data show around 190,000 clones, more than 75% seen once. Sequenced material: peripheral blood. This receptor was taken from a woman in her 40s with COVID-19, enrolled during active disease. The chain joins TRBV10-3 to TRBJ2-7; D might be TRBD2 (5 bases). The CDR3 nucleotides are TGTGCCATCAGCTCCCCCGACTACTCCTACGAGCAGTACTTC. Translation gives CAISSPDYSYEQYF.